This T cell receptor (beta chain) was identified in a study of T cells in Graves' hyperthyroidism and ophthalmopathy. Amplification of TCR beta CDR3 regions was performed using RNA transcripts as template. During a first-round RT-PCR of the TCR CDR3, the HTBI primer set was used. TCRdb itself ran the multiplex PCR reads through MiXCR, one entry per CDR3 protein. The sample carries approximately 520,000 distinct CDR3 sequences, roughly 24% recorded once. The CDR3 extends over 15 amino acids. V lost 5 bases, J lost 2 bases, and 16 bases lay in between. CDR1 and CDR2 (germline): MNHNS, SASEGT. This clonotype was observed many times. Not enrolled were patients with uncontrolled infection, other autoimmune disease, pregnancy or lactation.

This sequence was found in a woman aged 30 to 39 with Graves' ophthalmopathy. This chain connects TRBV6-1 to TRBJ2-7; D may be TRBD2 (6 bases). The sample was blood. The CDR3, as DNA: TGTGCCAGCAGTAGGGACTCCCATGGCACCTACGAGCAGTACTTC. This codes for CASSRDSHGTYEQYF.